This is a list of T cell receptor beta chains from one sample in a study of vaccination effects on CD4 cells after COVID-19. Their cognate antigens are unknown. This table comes from immunoSEQ multiplex PCR, and its TCRdb copy is limited to in-frame clones, with some not included. The sample lists roughly 65,000 clones; roughly four fifths were seen once. This material consisted of CD4+ T cells from PBMCs cultured with HCoV-NL63 spike peptides, taken before COVID-19 vaccination. Source of these receptors: a human donor who received a COVID-19 vaccine. CDR3s include the opening cysteine and the closing phenylalanine or tryptophan. The D gene is left open where the match is weak. Only part of the rows carry a size: once, few, many, or a class if the clone is expanded.

clone_size | j_call | d_call | v_call | cdr3_nt | cdr3_aa
few | TRBJ2-2 | TRBD1 | TRBV5-1 | TGCGCCAGCAGCCCGAGAGGGGGCTTTAACACCGGGGAGCTGTTTTTT | CASSPRGGFNTGELFF
NA | TRBJ2-5 | NA | TRBV3-1/TRBV3-2 | TGTGCCAGCAGCCAAGCCCAGGGGCGGGAGACCCAGTACTTC | CASSQAQGRETQYF
few | TRBJ1-4 | TRBD1 | TRBV9 | TGTGCCAGCAGCCCGAAGGGGGACAGAAATGAAAAACTGTTTTTT | CASSPKGDRNEKLFF
NA | TRBJ1-6 | NA | TRBV9 | TGTGCCAGCAGCGTAGGGAGGGACAATTCACCCCTCCACTTT | CASSVGRDNSPLHF
NA | TRBJ1-5 | NA | TRBV6-1 | TGTGCCAGCAGTGAAGGCCGTCAGCCCCAGCATTTT | CASSEGRQPQHF
NA | TRBJ1-2 | NA | TRBV29-1 | TGCAGCGTGAGCAGATCGGTGGGGCTGGACTATGGCTACACCTTC | CSVSRSVGLDYGYTF
NA | TRBJ1-2 | NA | TRBV21-1 | TGTGCCAGCAGCAAAGAGGCGGGCGGCTACACCTTC | CASSKEAGGYTF
few | TRBJ1-5 | NA | TRBV9 | TGTGCCAGCAGCGTAGGAGTAACAGGCAATCAGCCCCAGCATTTT | CASSVGVTGNQPQHF
NA | TRBJ1-1 | TRBD1 | TRBV5-5 | TGTGCCAGCAGCTTGTTTGGGACAGGGGGTCGGGACACTGAAGCTTTCTTT | CASSLFGTGGRDTEAFF
NA | TRBJ1-3 | NA | TRBV20-1 | TGCAGTGCTAGTCCCGGGACTGCCTCTGGAAACACCATATATTTT | CSASPGTASGNTIYF
NA | TRBJ1-2 | NA | TRBV5-5 | TGTGCCAGCAGCTTAACAGATGACTATGGCTACACCTTC | CASSLTDDYGYTF
NA | TRBJ2-5 | NA | TRBV4-1 | TGCGCCAGCAGCCTCACCGCGCTCCAAGAGACCCAGTACTTC | CASSLTALQETQYF
NA | TRBJ2-1 | NA | TRBV18 | TGTGCCAGCTCCCCTGGGGATGAGCAGTTCTTC | CASSPGDEQFF
NA | TRBJ2-3 | NA | TRBV7-2 | TGTGCCAGCAGCCCCCGGACATTCACAGATACGCAGTATTTT | CASSPRTFTDTQYF
NA | TRBJ2-5 | NA | TRBV24-1 | TGTGCCACCAGTATAGGGGGTTCAGGTCAAGAGACCCAGTACTTC | CATSIGGSGQETQYF
NA | TRBJ2-5 | TRBD1 | TRBV5-1 | TGCGCCAGCAGCATAGGACAGGTCCTCGAGACCCAGTACTTC | CASSIGQVLETQYF
NA | TRBJ2-3 | NA | TRBV3-1/TRBV3-2 | TGTGCCAGCAGCCAAATAGGTCGGACGCAGTATTTT | CASSQIGRTQYF
NA | TRBJ2-2 | NA | TRBV6-6 | TGTGCCAGCAGCCAACAGGGAACGAACACCGGGGAGCTGTTTTTT | CASSQQGTNTGELFF
NA | TRBJ1-4 | NA | TRBV18 | TGTGCCAGCTCACCATTCGCGGGTACAACTAATGAAAAACTGTTTTTT | CASSPFAGTTNEKLFF
few | TRBJ1-4 | NA | TRBV2 | TGTGCCAGCATAGGGACTTGGGATGAAAAACTGTTTTTT | CASIGTWDEKLFF
NA | TRBJ1-1 | NA | TRBV30 | TGTGCCTGGAGTGTACAGGACAGAACTGAAGCTTTCTTT | CAWSVQDRTEAFF
NA | TRBJ2-5 | TRBD1 | TRBV7-3 | TGTGCCAGCAGCTTCGACAGGGGGCCAAGGGAGACCCAGTACTTC | CASSFDRGPRETQYF
NA | TRBJ2-1 | TRBD1 | TRBV7-2 | TGTGCCACCTCAGGGGGCGCCCGCAATGAGCAGTTCTTC | CATSGGARNEQFF
NA | TRBJ2-5 | TRBD2 | TRBV2 | TGTGCCACCGCCCGGGGGGGGGTCACAGAGACCCAGTACTTC | CATARGGVTETQYF
NA | TRBJ2-2 | TRBD1 | TRBV18 | TGTGCCAGCTCACACAAACCGGGACAGACTTTATCCACCTCCGGGGAGCTGTTTTTT | CASSHKPGQTLSTSGELFF
NA | TRBJ2-3 | TRBD2 | TRBV5-4 | TGTGCCAGCAGACTGCGGGGGGACACAGATACGCAGTATTTT | CASRLRGDTDTQYF
NA | TRBJ1-3 | TRBD1 | TRBV2 | TGTGCCAGCAGTGCCCAGGGACAGCCTGGAAACACCATATATTTT | CASSAQGQPGNTIYF
NA | TRBJ1-5 | NA | TRBV4-3 | TGCGCCAGCAGCCAAGATTTTTCGGTCAATCAGCCCCAGCATTTT | CASSQDFSVNQPQHF
NA | TRBJ1-5 | NA | TRBV7-2 | TGTGCCAGCAGCTTGGACAGAGGCGATCAGCCCCAGCATTTT | CASSLDRGDQPQHF
once | TRBJ2-4 | NA | TRBV12-3/TRBV12-4 | TGTGCCAGTTGGGCAGGGTATTCTGTCATTCAGTACTTC | CASWAGYSVIQYF
NA | TRBJ1-2 | NA | TRBV6-1 | TGTGCCAGCAGTGAAGGGGGAGGCTACACCTTC | CASSEGGGYTF
NA | TRBJ1-4 | TRBD1 | TRBV5-6 | TGTGCCAGCAGCTTAAGACAGGGAGGCGGTGAAAAACTGTTTTTT | CASSLRQGGGEKLFF
NA | TRBJ1-3 | NA | TRBV5-5 | TGTGCCAGCAGCGGAGGCAGGGGACGGGGAAACACCATATATTTT | CASSGGRGRGNTIYF
NA | TRBJ2-3 | NA | TRBV7-2 | TGTGCCAGCAGCTTATCCGGATCAATTACGCAGTATTTT | CASSLSGSITQYF
NA | TRBJ2-5 | NA | TRBV3-1/TRBV3-2 | TGTGCCAGCAGACCCAGTGACAGGAGGGAGACCCAGTACTTC | CASRPSDRRETQYF
NA | TRBJ1-4 | NA | TRBV5-8 | TGTGCCAGCAGCGTCTACGGGACATTCGAGGAAAAACTGTTTTTT | CASSVYGTFEEKLFF
NA | TRBJ1-1 | NA | TRBV19 | TGTGCCAGTATGCCCGACAGGACCACTGAAGCTTTCTTT | CASMPDRTTEAFF